This T cell receptor (beta chain) was obtained from a study of cytomegalovirus exposure and HLA in healthy donors. Looked up from germline, CDR1 is SEHNR and CDR2 is FQNEAQ (reference sequence). The V end lost 3 bases, the J end lost 8 bases, and 11 bases lay between the germline ends. This CDR3 contains 13 residues. TCRdb keeps only in-frame clones here, not all; method: immunoSEQ multiplex PCR. The table has 200,000 or so clones, 80% to 95% seen once. Remarks on this clone: Its cognate antigen is unknown.

Study-wide points: Reported results showed that the classifier diagnosed cytomegalovirus status with high specificity and sensitivity. Subsequent analysis revealed that first-cohort TCR clusters tended to co-occur in the approximately 120 validation repertoires.

This chain links TRBV7-9 with TRBJ1-5; no clear D gene. Sequencing used PBMCs. This receptor was taken from a woman under 30 in good health and CMV-seronegative. CDR3 in DNA: TGTGCCAGCAGCTTTCAGGAATTTAAGCCCCAGCATTTT. As protein: CASSFQEFKPQHF.